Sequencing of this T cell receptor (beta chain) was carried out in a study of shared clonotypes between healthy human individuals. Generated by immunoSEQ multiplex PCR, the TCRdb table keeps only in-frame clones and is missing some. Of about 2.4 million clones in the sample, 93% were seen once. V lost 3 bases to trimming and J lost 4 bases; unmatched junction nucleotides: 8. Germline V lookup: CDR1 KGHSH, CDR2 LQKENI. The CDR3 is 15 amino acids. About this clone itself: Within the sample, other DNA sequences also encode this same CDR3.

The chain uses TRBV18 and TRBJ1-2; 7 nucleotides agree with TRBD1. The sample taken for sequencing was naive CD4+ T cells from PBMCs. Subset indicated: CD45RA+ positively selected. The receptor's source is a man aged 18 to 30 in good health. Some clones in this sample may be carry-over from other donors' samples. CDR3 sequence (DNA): TGTGCCAGCTCACCGGGCCAGGGGGTGAGCTATGGCTACACCTTC. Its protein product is CASSPGQGVSYGYTF. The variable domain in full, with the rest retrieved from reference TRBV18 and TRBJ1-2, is NAGVMQNPRHLVRRRGQEARLRCSPMKGHSHVYWYRQLPEEGLKFMVYLQKENIIDESGMPKERFSAEFPKEGPSILRIQQVVRGDSAAYFCASSPGQGVSYGYTFGSGTRLTVV.